These 12 T cell receptor beta chains were sequenced from one sample in a study of Ad26.COV2.S vaccination and SARS-CoV-2 variants (dated by TCRdb to the early 2020s). The treatment or condition label of this sample denotes: some 20 received Ad26.COV2.S at low or high dose, single or two shots; about 5 received placebo; per-sample allocation not given. Repertoires of vaccine and placebo recipients were sequenced from samples taken on day 63 after the first injection. Receptor libraries were prepared by the immunoSEQ multiplex PCR assay. TCRdb's version of the immuneACCESS table is confined to in-frame rearrangements and falls short of the full clone set. An unresolved V gene accounts for under half of the shortfall where checked; the remainder is of unknown origin. The sample contains around 450,000 clones, 75% to 95% of them found a single time. The top ten hold 9.5% to 15% of the sample. The input for sequencing was peripheral blood, taken in a trial of Ad26.COV2.S vaccine versus placebo. The receptors stem from a person between 18 and 65 years old who received the Ad26.COV2.S COVID-19 vaccine or a placebo.

This clone was seen a single time. The CDR3 protein is CASSLTAATNEKLFF. CDR3 DNA: TGTGCCAGCAGCTTAACTGCGGCAACTAATGAAAAACTGTTTTTT. The chain recombines TRBV7-9 with TRBJ1-4; no clear D. The CDR3 is 15 amino acids. Trimming pared 2 bases from V and 0 bases from J, leaving 7 bases between. Germline lookup yields CDR1 SEHNR and CDR2 FQNEAQ (reference sequence).

V is TRBV19 and J is TRBJ2-2; the match to TRBD1 covers 7 bases. The junction had 5 bases not matched to a gene; V was cut back by 7 bases and J by 6 bases. The CDR3 loop spans 13 amino acids. Looked up from germline, CDR1 is LNHDA and CDR2 is SQIVND (reference sequence). CDR3 region: CASTRTGAGELFF. CDR3 DNA: TGTGCCAGTACCCGGACAGGAGCCGGGGAGCTGTTTTTT.

This clone appeared a single time. V and J are TRBV14 and TRBJ2-3, with TRBD2 identical over 8 bases. The CDR3 extends over 15 amino acids. Germline-derived CDR1 and CDR2 are SGHDN and FVKESK. The J segment lost 2 bases and the V segment lost 4 bases, leaving 5 bases of the junction unmatched. In nucleotides, the CDR3 is TGTGCCAGCAGCCCTAAGGGACTAGTCACAGATACGCAGTATTTT. Amino acid sequence: CASSPKGLVTDTQYF.

The V gene is TRBV12-3 or TRBV12-4, the J gene TRBJ2-7; D not certain. The CDR3 loop spans 13 amino acids. V lost 3 bases to trimming and J lost 0 bases, with 6 bases between them. The CDR3 DNA follows: TGTGCCAGCAGTTTCACAAGCTCCTACGAGCAGTACTTC. Its translation is CASSFTSSYEQYF.

The rearrangement uses TRBV6-5 and TRBJ2-2; 13 nucleotides line up with TRBD2. The V gene end was trimmed by 8 bases and the J gene end by 9 bases; junction bases not matched to a gene: 3. The CDR3 is 13 residues long. Germline V CDR1 and CDR2: MNHEY, SVGAGI. In nucleotides, the CDR3 is TGTGCCAGCGGGACTAGCGGGACTAGGGAGCTGTTTTTT. It is translated as CASGTSGTRELFF.

CDR3 in amino acids: CASSQRGTGELFF. The CDR3, as DNA: TGTGCCAGCAGCCAGAGGGGAACCGGGGAGCTGTTTTTT. The V and J genes are TRBV11-3 and TRBJ2-2; D is perhaps TRBD1 or TRBD2 (5 bases each). The length of the CDR3 is 13 residues. V gave up 5 bases and J gave up 5 bases, with 9 bases separating them. Germline CDR1 reads SGHNT; CDR2 reads YENEEA.

The table lists this clone with a count of one. V usage is TRBV4-1 and J usage is TRBJ2-7, with D perhaps matching TRBD2 (5 bases). This CDR3 contains 13 residues. The V and J ends lost 4 bases and 4 bases respectively, with 11 bases between them. The germline CDR1 and CDR2 sequences are MGHRA and YSYEKL. The CDR3 coding sequence is TGCGCCAGCAGCCGCAGCCGAGGGTACGAGCAGTACTTC. Encoded protein: CASSRSRGYEQYF.

In its sample, this clone was seen once. J is TRBJ2-6 and V is TRBV19; TRBD2 matches at 8 bases. CDR3 size: 18 residues. The V gene's germline CDR1 is LNHDA and CDR2 SQIVND (reference sequence). Trimming took 1 base from V and 4 from J; bases not matched to a gene: 9. CDR3 nucleotide sequence: TGTGCCAGTAGTATAGCCGGGACTAGTGAGTTGGGGGCCAACGTCCTGACTTTC. Its protein product is CASSIAGTSELGANVLTF. The full variable domain, rest sourced from reference TRBV19 and TRBJ2-6, is DGGITQSPKYLFRKEGQNVTLSCEQNLNHDAMYWYRQDPGQGLRLIYYSQIVNDFQKGDIAEGYSVSREKKESFPLTVTSAQKNPTAFYLCASSIAGTSELGANVLTFGAGSRLTVL.

V gene TRBV5-8 combines with J gene TRBJ1-1, with 8 bases fitting TRBD1. V shed 4 bases and J 0 bases; nucleotides not matched to a gene: 8. The CDR3 is 16 amino acids. From germline, CDR1 is SGHTS and CDR2 YDEGEE. The CDR3, as DNA: TGTGCCAGCAGCAAGGACAGGGACAAACTGAACACTGAAGCTTTCTTT. It yields the protein CASSKDRDKLNTEAFF. Full variable domain (rest looked up from reference TRBV5-8 and TRBJ1-1): EAGVTQSPTHLIKTRGQQATLRCSPISGHTSVYWYQQALGLGLQFLLWYDEGEERNRGNFPPRFSGRQFPNYSSELNVNALELEDSALYLCASSKDRDKLNTEAFFGQGTRLTVV.

The chain recombines TRBV2 with TRBJ2-3; 8 bases match TRBD1. V lost 4 bases, J lost 5 bases, and 2 bases stayed unmatched. CDR3 length: 13 residues. CDR1 and CDR2 (germline): SNHLY, FYNNEI. The CDR3 reads CASSAQGEDTQYF. The CDR3 nucleotides read TGTGCCAGCAGTGCACAGGGGGAAGATACGCAGTATTTT.

The genes are TRBV2 and TRBJ2-7; D gene ambiguous. The CDR3 spans 15 residues. Trimming pared 2 bases from V and 6 bases from J, leaving 17 bases between. From germline, CDR1 is SNHLY and CDR2 FYNNEI. This CDR3 reads CASSELALPLLEQYF. CDR3 sequence (DNA): TGTGCCAGCAGTGAATTGGCCTTACCACTTCTCGAGCAGTACTTC.

In its sample, this clone was seen once. The chain combines TRBV12-5 with TRBJ2-5; TRBD2 agrees at 11 bases. Germline V gene sequence: CDR1 LGHNT, CDR2 FRNRAP. The CDR3 sequence is 15 residues long. J gave up 2 bases and V 2 bases, and 1 base lay outside the gene matches. The CDR3 reads CASGLLAGGQETQYF. In DNA form, the CDR3 reads TGTGCTAGTGGTTTGCTAGCGGGAGGACAAGAGACCCAGTACTTC.